The clone carrying this T cell receptor beta chain showed up many times. An end of the junction does not agree with germline; a read error may underlie this. These data come from a study of early T cells in non-severe SARS-CoV-2 infection. The CDR3 totals 13 residues. TCRdb redid the calling of the 5' RACE reads with MiXCR, one entry per CDR3 protein. The sample shows 25,000 to 35,000 distinct CDR3 sequences, around 4.6% of them seen only once. The chain links TRBV12-3 or TRBV12-4 to TRBJ2-2; TRBD1 matches at 8 bases. The receptor was isolated from an adult who was a healthcare worker with PCR-confirmed SARS-CoV-2 infection or an uninfected control (not recorded which). The source material was whole blood. This CDR3 is CASSPQGAGELSF. CDR3 DNA sequence: TGTGCCAGCAGTCCCCAGGGGGCCGGGGAGCTGTCTTTT.